Shown below are 3 T cell receptor beta chains from a single sample sequenced in a study of blood T cells in healthy people across ages. A sample-barcoded 5' primer and a J-beta primer mix were used in a second PCR of roughly 7 to 11 cycles. TCRdb itself ran the 5' RACE reads through MiXCR, one entry per CDR3 protein. The table records hundreds of thousands of distinct CDR3 sequences, 45% to 50% of them present only once. The sequenced material came from blood. The receptors here all came from a woman aged 55-70 years in good health.

The CDR3 sequence is CASSEGRGMNTEAFF. The CDR3, as DNA: TGTGCCAGCAGTGAAGGGCGGGGGATGAACACTGAAGCTTTCTTT. V and J are TRBV2 and TRBJ1-1; possible D gene TRBD1, 5 bases. V dropped 1 base and J dropped 0 bases, with 9 bases sitting between them. The CDR3 spans 15 residues. Germline V gene data show CDR1 as SNHLY and CDR2 as FYNNEI.

V and J are TRBV6-5 and TRBJ2-3; TRBD1 matches 10 bases. V lost 4 bases and J lost 11; bases outside the gene matches: 9. The germline CDR1 and CDR2 sequences are MNHEY and SVGAGI. This CDR3 comprises 14 residues. DNA of the CDR3: TGTGCCAGCAGTTGGGACAGGGGAGTCGATGAGCAGTATTTT. This sequence encodes CASSWDRGVDEQYF.

The chain combines TRBV11-2 with TRBJ1-2, with a weak D call TRBD1 (5 bases). The CDR3 runs 13 residues. V lost 1 base to trimming and J lost 8 bases, with 11 bases between them. Per the germline V gene, CDR1 is SGHAT and CDR2 is FQNNGV. The CDR3 loop reads CASSLGGAGGYTF. As DNA, the CDR3 is TGTGCCAGCAGCTTAGGGGGCGCGGGGGGCTACACCTTC.